A single sample gave rise to the 17 T cell receptor beta chains below, sequenced in a study of T cell changes during pregnancy in multiple sclerosis. Repertoires were generated with immunoSEQ multiplex PCR, while TCRdb's copy carries only in-frame clones and drops some. The repertoire holds 90,000 to 95,000 clones, around 93% seen once, with 4.3% in the top ten. The input for sequencing was peripheral blood, taken in the first trimester of pregnancy. These receptors all stem from a female donor with multiple sclerosis, enrolled in a pregnancy study.

This clone turned up a few times. This chain joins TRBV6-1 and TRBJ2-7, with a tentative D call TRBD2 (6 bases). Per germline, CDR1 MNHNS and CDR2 SASEGT. Trimming shortened V by 5 bases and J by 2 bases, and 16 bases separated the two germline ends. The CDR3 totals 15 residues. The CDR3 loop is CASSPSIAEPYEQYF. CDR3 DNA sequence: TGTGCCAGCAGTCCATCTATAGCGGAACCCTACGAGCAGTACTTC.

The CDR3 bases are TGTGCCACCAGCGGAGGTCGGACAGGGGCTCAGCCCCAGCATTTT. Encoded protein: CATSGGRTGAQPQHF. The gene calls are TRBV15 and TRBJ1-5; 9 positions agree with TRBD1. CDR3 size: 15 residues. J gave up 6 bases and V 5 bases, and 8 bases lay outside the gene matches. Germline V lookup: CDR1 LNHNV, CDR2 YYDKDF (reference sequence).

This chain links TRBV7-9 with TRBJ1-1; perhaps TRBD1 as D (5 bases). The CDR3 consists of 14 residues. Per the germline V gene, CDR1 is SEHNR and CDR2 is FQNEAQ (reference sequence). Trimming shortened V by 5 bases and J by 5 bases, and 15 bases separated the two germline ends. CDR3 residues: CASSQLQDLTEAFF. In DNA form, the CDR3 reads TGTGCCAGCAGCCAACTACAGGATTTGACTGAAGCTTTCTTT. Based on the CDR3 plus reference TRBV7-9 and TRBJ1-1, the full variable domain is DTGVSQNPRHKITKRGQNVTFRCDPISEHNRLYWYRQTLGQGPEFLTYFQNEAQLEKSRLLSDRFSAERPKGSFSTLEIQRTEQGDSAMYLCASSQLQDLTEAFFGQGTRLTVV.

The chain has TRBV9 and TRBJ1-1; tentative D call: TRBD1 (5 bases). CDR3 length: 12 residues. Germline CDR1 reads SGDLS; CDR2 reads YYNGEE. The V and J ends lost 2 bases and 8 bases respectively, with 10 bases between them. CDR3 loop: CASSVVGPEAFF. The CDR3 DNA follows: TGTGCCAGCAGCGTCGTGGGGCCCGAAGCTTTCTTT.

The chain employs TRBV11-2 and TRBJ2-2; TRBD1 matches 8 bases. After removal of 1 base from V and 4 bases from J, the junction contained 5 bases not matched to a gene. Germline lookup yields CDR1 SGHAT and CDR2 FQNNGV. The CDR3 extends over 16 amino acids. Here the CDR3 reads CASSLGTGFATGELFF. The CDR3 DNA reads TGTGCCAGCAGCTTAGGGACAGGGTTTGCCACCGGGGAGCTGTTTTTT.

The V call is TRBV2, the J call TRBJ2-7; 7 bases map to TRBD1. This CDR3 contains 12 residues. Germline trimming cut 6 bases from V and 3 bases from J; bases unmatched to any gene: 2. Germline values: CDR1 SNHLY, CDR2 FYNNEI. The CDR3 loop reads CASSRQGYEQYF. The CDR3 DNA sequence: TGTGCCAGCAGCCGACAGGGCTACGAGCAGTACTTC.

The J gene is TRBJ2-2, the V gene TRBV4-1; TRBD1 matches 9 bases. The CDR3 consists of 16 residues. Trimming cost V 3 bases and J 1 base; bases outside gene matches: 3. Germline V gives CDR1 MGHRA, CDR2 YSYEKL. The CDR3 loop reads CASSQGTGRNTGELFF. For the CDR3, the DNA is TGCGCCAGCAGCCAGGGGACAGGGAGGAACACCGGGGAGCTGTTTTTT.

The chain links TRBV9 to TRBJ1-3; D remains unclear. V was trimmed by 0 bases and J by 4 bases, leaving 2 bases between them. The CDR3 covers 12 residues. Germline-derived CDR1 and CDR2 are SGDLS and YYNGEE. Here the CDR3 DNA reads TGTGCCAGCAGCGTAGCGGGAAACACCATATATTTT. This translates into CASSVAGNTIYF.

The genes are TRBV11-2 and TRBJ1-4; D is possibly TRBD1 (5 bases). The CDR3 is made up of 15 amino acids. Germline V gives CDR1 SGHAT, CDR2 FQNNGV. The V and J ends lost 1 base and 7 bases respectively, with 13 bases between them. The CDR3 reads CASSLAGGGGEKLFF. CDR3 bases: TGTGCCAGCAGCTTAGCCGGGGGAGGTGGTGAAAAACTGTTTTTT.

The V call is TRBV28, the J call TRBJ1-4; perhaps TRBD1 as D (5 bases). V was shortened by 7 bases and J by 3 bases, with 12 bases between the two germline ends. The CDR3 runs to 14 residues. The germline CDR1 and CDR2 sequences are MDHEN and SYDVKM. In nucleotides, the CDR3 is TGTGCCAGCATCCTTGGGGGGTCTAATGAAAAACTGTTTTTT. Translated, it gives CASILGGSNEKLFF.

On this clone itself: In the same sample, other DNA sequences code for this CDR3. This sequence joins TRBV5-1 and TRBJ1-3; 8 bases align to TRBD1. V shed 2 bases, J shed 0 bases, and the junction held 1 base outside the gene matches. There are 15 residues in the CDR3. Germline CDR1 reads SGHRS; CDR2 reads YFSETQ. As DNA, the CDR3 is TGCGCCAGCAGCTTACAGGGGGGCTCTGGAAACACCATATATTTT. Its protein is CASSLQGGSGNTIYF.

The rearrangement uses TRBV5-1 and TRBJ1-2; 9 nucleotides agree with TRBD1. The V and J ends lost 9 bases and 7 bases, in that order; junction bases with no gene match: 25. Germline V CDR1 and CDR2: SGHRS, YFSETQ. The CDR3 totals 18 residues. CDR3 DNA sequence: TGCGCCACCGGAACCCTTGGCCGGGACAGGGAAACCTTGGGTGGCTACACCTTC. The encoded protein is CATGTLGRDRETLGGYTF.

V gene TRBV19 combines with J gene TRBJ2-1; TRBD2 aligns across 11 bases. The CDR3 covers 18 residues. V was pared by 5 bases and J by 8 bases, with 17 bases of the junction left unmatched. Germline CDR1 is LNHDA and CDR2 is SQIVND (reference sequence). Here the CDR3 DNA reads TGTGCCAGTAGTGGTCCTAGCGGGGGGCCGCCCCATTTTGATGAGCAGTTCTTC. This gives the protein CASSGPSGGPPHFDEQFF.

The V and J genes are TRBV5-5 and TRBJ1-6; no definite D call. The ends were cut back, 0 bases at V and 6 bases at J, with 10 bases in the middle. Germline V gene data show CDR1 as SGHKS and CDR2 as YYEKEE (reference sequence). There are 15 residues in the CDR3. The CDR3 sequence: CASSLGAEPNSPLHF. The CDR3 DNA sequence: TGTGCCAGCAGCTTGGGGGCAGAGCCTAATTCACCCCTCCACTTT.

This clone has more than one count but fewer than ten. The CDR3 loop is CASSQGDRVGNQPQHF. CDR3 nucleotide sequence: TGCGCCAGCAGCCAAGGGGACAGGGTTGGCAATCAGCCCCAGCATTTT. The V call is TRBV4-1, the J call TRBJ1-5; the match to TRBD1 covers 9 bases. The V gene's germline CDR1 is MGHRA and CDR2 YSYEKL. The CDR3 spans 16 residues. V lost 1 base, J lost 2 bases, and 3 bases stayed unmatched.

The genes are TRBV2 and TRBJ2-7; 8 bases line up with TRBD1. The CDR3 has 15 amino acids. Germline loops: CDR1 SNHLY, CDR2 FYNNEI. V shed 6 bases and J 5 bases; nucleotides not matched to a gene: 12. CDR3 sequence: CASSDSRTGLNEQYF. In DNA form, the CDR3 reads TGTGCCAGCAGCGACTCCCGGACAGGGCTGAACGAGCAGTACTTC.

This chain joins TRBV25-1 and TRBJ2-3; 9 bases are shared with TRBD1. The CDR3 length is 16 residues. The ends lost 1 base at V and 6 bases at J; junction bases unmatched: 8. CDR1 is MGHDK, CDR2 SYGVNS, per germline. The CDR3 DNA reads TGTGCCAGCAGTGAATTACCGGGACAGGGAGACGATACGCAGTATTTT. Translating gives CASSELPGQGDDTQYF.